This is a list of T cell receptor beta chains from one sample in a study of blood T cell repertoires in COVID-19. TCRdb keeps only in-frame clones here, not all; method: immunoSEQ multiplex PCR. The sample has 100,000 or so clones, approximately 86% seen once. Sequences were obtained from peripheral blood. The receptors shown here come from a woman aged 70 to 79 with active or convalescent COVID-19. Each CDR3 is given with its conserved first and last residue. D genes are given only for firm matches. Only part of the rows carry a size: once, few, many, or a class if the clone is expanded.

D gene,J gene,clone size,V gene,CDR3 DNA,CDR3 protein
TRBD1,TRBJ1-1,once,TRBV29-1,TGCAGCGCGGACAGGGACACTGAAGCTTTCTTT,CSADRDTEAFF
-,TRBJ1-1,once,TRBV6-5,TGTGCCAGCAGGCCACGGGGAGGGCGAAGCACTGAAGCTTTCTTT,CASRPRGGRSTEAFF
-,TRBJ2-7,few,TRBV6-1,TGTGCCAGCAGTGAAGCGTTGGGACTGAGCTACGAGCAGTACTTC,CASSEALGLSYEQYF
TRBD2,TRBJ2-3,-,TRBV5-1,TGCGCCAGCAGCTTCGGCGGGGGGCTTTCAGATACGCAGTATTTT,CASSFGGGLSDTQYF
-,TRBJ1-4,-,TRBV4-3,TGCGCCAGCAGCCATAGGGGGGGGAATGAAAAACTGTTTTTT,CASSHRGGNEKLFF
-,TRBJ1-1,-,TRBV5-4,TGTGCCAGCAGCTCAGGAATTACACAGACGAACACTGAAGCTTTCTTT,CASSSGITQTNTEAFF
-,TRBJ2-3,-,TRBV20-1,TGCAGTGTCCCAGGGGCTACGCAGTATTTT,CSVPGATQYF
TRBD1,TRBJ1-3,-,TRBV19,TGTGCCAGTAGCAGACAGGGACCGAGCTCTGGAAACACCATATATTTT,CASSRQGPSSGNTIYF
TRBD1,TRBJ1-1,-,TRBV4-2,TGTGCCAGCAGCCAAGTGGGACAGCCTGAAGCTTTCTTT,CASSQVGQPEAFF
TRBD1,TRBJ1-1,few,TRBV29-1,TGCAGCGTCCGCGGGGACAGTTTGAACACTGAAGCTTTCTTT,CSVRGDSLNTEAFF
TRBD2,TRBJ2-5,once,TRBV2,TGTGCCAGCAGTGAGCGGCTAGCGGGGGTGGAGACCCAGTACTTC,CASSERLAGVETQYF
-,TRBJ2-3,-,TRBV4-1,TGCGCCAGCAGCCAACTGGGACTGTCCACAGATACGCAGTATTTT,CASSQLGLSTDTQYF
TRBD2,TRBJ2-3,-,TRBV5-1,TGCGCCAGCAGCTCTCAGATAGCGGGGGGATCTGATACGCAGTATTTT,CASSSQIAGGSDTQYF
-,TRBJ2-1,-,TRBV5-6,TGTGCCAGCAGCTTTGGGCCCATTCCCTACAATGAGCAGTTCTTC,CASSFGPIPYNEQFF
-,TRBJ1-2,-,TRBV18,TGTGCCAGCTCAAAGGAGGGGACCACTAACTATGGCTACACCTTC,CASSKEGTTNYGYTF
-,TRBJ2-6,-,TRBV5-1,TGCGCCAGCAGCTTGTCAGGGTCAGGGGCCAACGTCCTGACTTTC,CASSLSGSGANVLTF
-,TRBJ1-4,-,TRBV6-6,TGTGCCAGCAGCCCGACTAATGAAAAACTGTTTTTT,CASSPTNEKLFF
TRBD1,TRBJ2-6,-,TRBV19,TGTGCCAGTAGCAGACAGGGGACGGGTGGGGCCAACGTCCTGACTTTC,CASSRQGTGGANVLTF
-,TRBJ2-5,-,TRBV5-1,TGCGCCAGCAGCTTGGAGGGGGTGGACTTAGAGACCCAGTACTTC,CASSLEGVDLETQYF
TRBD1,TRBJ2-7,few,TRBV5-1,TGCGCCAGCAGCTCACACGGGACAGGGGACGAGCAGTACTTC,CASSSHGTGDEQYF
-,TRBJ1-2,-,TRBV5-6,TGTGCCAGCAGCTTGCAGGGTGCTAACTATGGCTACACCTTC,CASSLQGANYGYTF
-,TRBJ2-7,-,TRBV12-1,TGTGCCACCCCCCGAAATCAGACAGTATGCTACGAGCAGTACTTC,CATPRNQTVCYEQYF